This T cell receptor beta chain was recovered during a study of T cell repertoires in cytomegalovirus infection. General study results and limits: Dominant in the ex vivo response were TCR beta clonotypes restricted by HLA-C and specific for CMV. Carriage of CMV together with the relevant HLA was identifiable through cumulative public TCR beta family frequency.

Comment on this clonotype: The antigen is undetermined.

Trimming cost V 6 bases and J 2 bases; bases outside gene matches: 6. Germline values: CDR1 SNHLY, CDR2 FYNNEI. CDR3 length: 15 residues. TCRdb reprocessed the reads with MiXCR, giving one entry per CDR3 protein. This sample has roughly 500,000 distinct CDR3 sequences; about 11% occur once, and the top ten carry 9.5% to 13%. The sequencing input was PBMCs. The chain recombines TRBV2 with TRBJ1-3, with 8 nucleotides matching TRBD1. This TCR came from a human donor in good health (CMV status not recorded). Some clones in this sample may be carry-over from other donors' samples. CDR3 in DNA: TGTGCCAGCAGGCAGACAGGGGCTCCTGGAAACACCATATATTTT. It encodes CASRQTGAPGNTIYF.